What follows are 30 T cell receptor beta chains derived from one specimen sequenced in a study of shared clonotypes between healthy human individuals (dated by TCRdb to the early 2020s). CD8 naive samples were CD45RO-negative cells positively selected for CCR7, giving a CD45RA+CCR7+ population that excluded TemRA cells. Libraries were prepared through the immunoSEQ multiplex PCR assay. TCRdb holds this immuneACCESS table with in-frame rearrangements only. Some clones are missing; in checked studies, unresolved V genes explain under half, and the rest has no known cause. The sample table lists hundreds of thousands of clones, around 92% of them with a count of one. Approximately 24% of the sample lies in the top ten. Sequenced input: naive CD8+ T cells sorted from blood. The cell subset or site label here, explained by the study, means: CD45RA+CCR7+. These receptors originate from a man aged 30 to 39 in good health.

The chain combines TRBV10-1 with TRBJ2-3; D is ambiguous. CDR3 size: 13 residues. V lost 4 bases to trimming and J lost 0 bases, with 5 bases between them. CDR1 WNHNN and CDR2 SYGVQD come from the germline V gene (reference sequence). CDR3 sequence: CASSVLSTDTQYF. The CDR3 DNA is TGCGCCAGCAGTGTGCTGAGCACAGATACGCAGTATTTT.

V gene TRBV29-1 combines with J gene TRBJ2-7; D might be TRBD1 or TRBD2, each matching 5 bases. Germline V gives CDR1 SQVTM, CDR2 ANQGSEA. The V end was cut by 4 bases, the J end by 0 bases, with 10 bases between. This CDR3 is 13 amino acids long. CDR3 in DNA: TGCAGCGTTGGGGACGGTAACTCCTACGAGCAGTACTTC. This translates into CSVGDGNSYEQYF.

This clone has just a few counts. This chain joins TRBV10-1 and TRBJ2-3; D not resolved. V was clipped by 4 bases and J by 0 bases, with 5 bases between them. CDR1 is WNHNN and CDR2 is SYGVQD in the germline V gene (reference sequence). CDR3 length equals 13 residues. In DNA form, the CDR3 reads TGCGCCAGCAGTGCGATCAGCACAGATACGCAGTATTTT. As protein: CASSAISTDTQYF.

The V call is TRBV7-9, the J call TRBJ2-5, with TRBD1 matching over 7 bases. CDR1 is SEHNR, CDR2 FQNEAQ, per germline (reference sequence). The V segment lost 5 bases and the J segment 3 bases; nucleotides outside the gene matches: 6. The CDR3 totals 14 residues. CDR3 DNA sequence: TGTGCCAGCAGCACGACGACAGGGAAAGAGACCCAGTACTTC. Residues: CASSTTTGKETQYF.

This clone was picked up one time. The chain carries TRBV7-2 and TRBJ2-7; TRBD2 agrees at 8 bases. Germline V gene sequence: CDR1 SGHTA, CDR2 FQGNSA. V dropped 2 bases and J dropped 3; count of bases not matched to a gene: 6. The CDR3 is 15 residues long. CDR3 protein: CASSLLLAENYEQYF. In DNA form, the CDR3 reads TGTGCCAGCAGCTTATTACTAGCGGAGAACTACGAGCAGTACTTC.

The chain has TRBV4-3 and TRBJ2-3; 14 bases align to TRBD2. The CDR3 has 16 residues. Germline trimming cut 1 base from V and 3 bases from J; bases unmatched to any gene: 0. CDR1 and CDR2 (germline): LGHNA, YSLEER. As DNA, the CDR3 is TGCGCCAGCAGCCAAGGGACTAGCGGGAGGACAGATACGCAGTATTTT. Its protein product is CASSQGTSGRTDTQYF.

The rearrangement joins TRBV5-4 to TRBJ1-2; no firm D call. CDR3 length equals 16 residues. Germline V gene sequence: CDR1 SGHNT, CDR2 YYREEE (reference sequence). Trimming removed 2 bases at V and 2 bases at J, with 16 bases between. This CDR3 is CASSLGSPGINYGYTF. For the CDR3, the DNA is TGTGCCAGCAGCTTAGGGAGCCCGGGGATAAACTATGGCTACACCTTC.

This clone appeared once. The gene calls are TRBV10-3 and TRBJ2-3, with 13 nucleotides matching TRBD2. The CDR3 length is 13 residues. Germline CDR1 is ENHRY and CDR2 is SYGVKD. Unmatched junction bases numbered 4, after V lost 2 bases and J lost 14 bases. Here the CDR3 reads CAISEGGLAGPYF. CDR3 in DNA: TGTGCCATCAGTGAGGGGGGACTAGCGGGACCGTATTTT.

The V and J genes are TRBV7-2 and TRBJ2-5; 8 bases are shared with TRBD1. V trimming: 5 bases; J trimming: 3 bases; junction bases outside the gene matches: 5. The CDR3 loop spans 14 amino acids. The germline V gene has CDR1 SGHTA and CDR2 FQGNSA. The CDR3 coding sequence is TGTGCCAGCAGCGTAAACAGGGGGAAAGAGACCCAGTACTTC. Translation gives CASSVNRGKETQYF.

The chain combines TRBV5-5 with TRBJ2-7; TRBD1 agrees at 7 bases. Germline V gene sequence: CDR1 SGHKS, CDR2 YYEKEE (reference sequence). The V segment lost 1 base and the J segment 4 bases; nucleotides outside the gene matches: 5. The CDR3 covers 14 residues. The CDR3 region is CASSLRGGSYEQYF. The CDR3 bases are TGTGCCAGCAGCTTGCGAGGGGGCTCTTACGAGCAGTACTTC.

V is TRBV18 and J is TRBJ2-6; D not resolved. This CDR3 has 16 residues. The germline V and J ends were trimmed by 0 bases and 2 bases, with 8 bases remaining between them. Germline loops: CDR1 KGHSH, CDR2 LQKENI. CDR3 bases: TGTGCCAGCTCACCACCTCAAATACCTGGGGCCAACGTCCTGACTTTC. Protein product: CASSPPQIPGANVLTF.

The chain carries TRBV7-9 and TRBJ2-1; 9 bases line up with TRBD2. Germline CDR1 and CDR2: SEHNR and FQNEAQ (reference sequence). This CDR3 is built from 16 residues. The V gene end was trimmed by 1 base and the J gene end by 14 bases; junction bases not matched to a gene: 15. The DNA of the CDR3 is TGTGCCAGCAGCTTAGGTCCACGCGGGAGGGCCACCGGGGAGTTCTTC. Translated: CASSLGPRGRATGEFF.

The CDR3 loop is CSVEGSGPYEQYF. DNA for the CDR3: TGCAGCGTTGAAGGTAGCGGCCCCTACGAGCAGTACTTC. The V and J genes are TRBV29-1 and TRBJ2-7, with a possible D match to TRBD2 (6 bases). The CDR3 is made up of 13 amino acids. The V and J ends lost 1 base and 2 bases respectively, with 9 bases between them. CDR1 and CDR2 (germline): SQVTM, ANQGSEA.

J is TRBJ2-4 and V is TRBV15; 8 positions match TRBD1. This CDR3 region has 16 residues. CDR1 and CDR2 from the germline V gene are LNHNV and YYDKDF (reference sequence). Trimming took 5 bases from V and 2 from J; bases not matched to a gene: 8. The CDR3 coding sequence is TGTGCCACCAGCGGATTTTCAGGGGGCCCCAAAAACATTCAGTACTTC. It encodes CATSGFSGGPKNIQYF.

The chain recombines TRBV29-1 with TRBJ1-1; D gene unclear. The germline V gene encodes CDR1 SQVTM and CDR2 ANQGSEA. The CDR3 has 13 amino acids. V lost 1 base to trimming and J lost 2 bases, with 8 bases between them. This CDR3 is CSVEGRVNTEAFF. CDR3 nucleotides: TGCAGCGTTGAAGGTAGAGTAAACACTGAAGCTTTCTTT.

This clone was seen a single time. This sequence joins TRBV6-5 and TRBJ2-3; a possible D gene is TRBD2 (6 bases). This CDR3 is 15 amino acids long. The V end was cut by 2 bases, the J end by 4 bases, with 13 bases between. From germline, CDR1 is MNHEY and CDR2 SVGAGI. The CDR3 is CASSYRWEAADTQYF. The CDR3 DNA reads as TGTGCCAGCAGTTACAGGTGGGAGGCTGCAGATACGCAGTATTTT.

This chain joins TRBV19 and TRBJ2-1; D is perhaps TRBD1 or TRBD2 (7 bases each). This CDR3 has 15 amino acids. Trimming stripped 3 bases from V and 13 bases from J, with 22 bases between. Germline V gene sequence: CDR1 LNHDA, CDR2 SQIVND (reference sequence). The chain's CDR3 is CASSIISGTAGLQFF. DNA of the CDR3: TGTGCCAGTAGTATTATCAGCGGGACAGCAGGATTACAGTTCTTC.

The chain carries TRBV27 and TRBJ2-3; 7 bases line up with TRBD1. Trimming cost V 6 bases and J 3 bases; bases outside gene matches: 9. Germline V gene lookup returns CDR1 MNHEY and CDR2 SMNVEV (reference sequence). The CDR3 spans 15 residues. CDR3 nucleotides: TGTGCCAGCAGCGCCTCGACAGGGTTGACAGATACGCAGTATTTT. This sequence encodes CASSASTGLTDTQYF.

The CDR3 DNA is TGCGCCAGCAGCCAAGAGGGCGGTGGGGTTGAAAAACTGTTTTTT. It yields the protein CASSQEGGGVEKLFF. The chain combines TRBV4-1 with TRBJ1-4; D uncertain. The germline V gene encodes CDR1 MGHRA and CDR2 YSYEKL. V dropped 0 bases and J dropped 7 bases, with 12 bases sitting between them. This CDR3 comprises 15 residues.

The gene calls are TRBV27 and TRBJ2-1, with D hard to call. CDR3 size: 13 residues. Trimming left V 3 bases short and J 6 bases short, with 9 bases between. From germline, CDR1 is MNHEY and CDR2 SMNVEV (reference sequence). CDR3 sequence reads: CASSFGPINEQFF. The CDR3 DNA reads as TGTGCCAGCAGTTTCGGACCGATCAATGAGCAGTTCTTC.

The CDR3, as DNA: TGCGCCAGCAGCTTGGTGGACAGGGGGGCCGGGGAGCTGTTTTTT. It codes for CASSLVDRGAGELFF. This chain uses TRBV5-1 with TRBJ2-2, with 10 bases matching TRBD1. The germline V gene has CDR1 SGHRS and CDR2 YFSETQ. The ends lost 0 bases at V and 6 bases at J; junction bases unmatched: 2. The length of the CDR3 is 15 residues.

This clone occurred once. The rearrangement links TRBV14 to TRBJ1-1, with 7 positions matching TRBD1. Germline V gene data show CDR1 as SGHDN and CDR2 as FVKESK. The CDR3 covers 17 residues. V shed 1 base and J 0 bases; nucleotides not matched to a gene: 8. The CDR3 spells CASSQGPGTDMNTEAFF. The CDR3 nucleotides read TGTGCCAGCAGCCAAGGTCCCGGGACAGACATGAACACTGAAGCTTTCTTT.

The gene calls are TRBV5-1 and TRBJ1-2; weak D call: TRBD1 (5 bases). This CDR3 has 16 amino acids. With 4 bases removed from V and 0 bases from J, the gap between germline ends came to 16 bases. Per the germline V gene, CDR1 is SGHRS and CDR2 is YFSETQ. CDR3 nucleotides: TGCGCCAGCAGCCTTGACAGAGCCCCTTCTAACTATGGCTACACCTTC. Translation gives CASSLDRAPSNYGYTF.

V gene TRBV7-3 combines with J gene TRBJ2-1; TRBD2 might be the D (6 bases). Germline CDR1 and CDR2: SGHTA and FQGTGA. Trimming removed 5 bases at V and 3 bases at J, with 26 bases between. CDR3 size: 19 residues. The CDR3 nucleotides are TGTGCCAGCAGCCCCTTTCCCCCCTCTACGGGAGAGGACTACAATGAGCAGTTCTTC. Protein: CASSPFPPSTGEDYNEQFF.

J is TRBJ1-4 and V is TRBV4-3, with 7 bases fitting TRBD1. CDR1 is LGHNA, CDR2 YSLEER, per germline. This CDR3 has 18 residues. Trimming at V came to 0 bases and at J to 1 base, leaving 8 bases not matched to a gene. The CDR3 DNA is TGCGCCAGCAGCCAAGACGAGGGGGCAGGGGGAACTAATGAAAAACTGTTTTTT. This translates into CASSQDEGAGGTNEKLFF.

This rearrangement joins TRBV28 to TRBJ2-7; no clear D. Germline V gives CDR1 MDHEN, CDR2 SYDVKM. Trimming removed 7 bases from V and 0 bases from J, with 10 bases in between. This CDR3 is built from 13 residues. Written as DNA, the CDR3 is TGTGCCAGCAACGGGTTGAGCTCCTACGAGCAGTACTTC. It translates to CASNGLSSYEQYF.

V gene TRBV4-1 combines with J gene TRBJ2-7, with D unclear. The CDR3 runs 16 residues. CDR1 MGHRA and CDR2 YSYEKL come from the germline V gene. Deletions cut 2 bases from V and 0 bases from J, with 14 bases between. CDR3 in amino acids: CASSQYQTVASYEQYF. As DNA, the CDR3 is TGCGCCAGCAGCCAATATCAGACGGTGGCCTCCTACGAGCAGTACTTC.

The rearrangement links TRBV7-9 to TRBJ2-7; a possible D gene is TRBD1 (5 bases). Per germline, CDR1 SEHNR and CDR2 FQNEAQ (reference sequence). Trimming left V 5 bases short and J 6 bases short, with 17 bases between. There are 14 residues in the CDR3. The CDR3 coding sequence is TGTGCCAGCAGCCAGAGGAAGCAGGGCGTCGAGCAGTACTTC. Translated: CASSQRKQGVEQYF. Supplemented by reference TRBV7-9 and TRBJ2-7, the full variable domain reads DTGVSQNPRHKITKRGQNVTFRCDPISEHNRLYWYRQTLGQGPEFLTYFQNEAQLEKSRLLSDRFSAERPKGSFSTLEIQRTEQGDSAMYLCASSQRKQGVEQYFGPGTRLTVT.

CDR3 coding DNA: TGTGCAAGTCGCCCGGACAGTAGCTCCTACGAGCAGTACTTC. Amino acid sequence: CASRPDSSSYEQYF. The chain carries TRBV12-2 and TRBJ2-7; TRBD1, as called in the table, went unchecked against the DNA. TRBV12-2 is annotated as a pseudogene. CDR3 length: 14 residues.

V gene TRBV7-9 combines with J gene TRBJ2-7; 7 positions match TRBD1. This CDR3 region has 15 residues. With V trimmed by 2 bases and J by 2 bases, 6 bases remained unmatched. The germline V gene has CDR1 SEHNR and CDR2 FQNEAQ (reference sequence). CDR3 protein: CASSLPGQRTYEQYF. The CDR3 DNA sequence: TGTGCCAGCAGCTTACCGGGACAGCGCACCTACGAGCAGTACTTC. The variable domain in full, with the rest retrieved from reference TRBV7-9 and TRBJ2-7, is DTGVSQNPRHKITKRGQNVTFRCDPISEHNRLYWYRQTLGQGPEFLTYFQNEAQLEKSRLLSDRFSAERPKGSFSTLEIQRTEQGDSAMYLCASSLPGQRTYEQYFGPGTRLTVT.